This T cell receptor (beta chain) derives from a study of cytotoxic CD8 clonotypes in ibrutinib-treated CLL. Across the whole study: Response samples came after a median about 11 months of treatment, range 6 to 36.

Here immunoSEQ multiplex PCR was the method, and the copy in TCRdb shows in-frame clones only, minus some. Altogether roughly 160,000 clones are present, about four fifths being singletons, with the ten largest covering roughly 4.6%. This clone has only one observation. Antigen specificity is unknown. General observations from the study: Public clonotypes (which were uncommon) either contracted or remained stable on treatment. Clonality rose at ibrutinib response and fell back toward baseline at progression. T-cell clonality at baseline went above that of age-matched healthy donors and rose and fell with circulating CD8+ T-cell counts.

The germline V gene has CDR1 WNHNN and CDR2 SYGVQD (reference sequence). The CDR3 has 13 amino acids. V dropped 4 bases and J dropped 5 bases, with 11 bases sitting between them. The clonotype comes from a human donor with chronic lymphocytic leukemia. The sequenced sample was PBMCs, obtained after 24 months of ibrutinib treatment. The chain is built from TRBV10-1 and TRBJ1-1; a weak D match, TRBD1 (5 bases). The CDR3 DNA reads TGCGCCAGCAGTGGACCCTCAGGGACTGAAGCTTTCTTT. Its protein product is CASSGPSGTEAFF.